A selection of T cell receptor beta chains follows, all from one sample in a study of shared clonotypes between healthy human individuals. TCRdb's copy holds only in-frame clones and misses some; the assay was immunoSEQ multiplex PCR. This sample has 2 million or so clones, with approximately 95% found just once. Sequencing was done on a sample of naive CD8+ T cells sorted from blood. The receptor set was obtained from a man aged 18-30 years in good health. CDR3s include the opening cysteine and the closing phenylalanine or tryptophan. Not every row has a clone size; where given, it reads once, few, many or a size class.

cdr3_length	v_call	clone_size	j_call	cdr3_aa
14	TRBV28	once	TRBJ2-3	CASSLAGLLDTQYF
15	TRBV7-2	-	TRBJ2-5	CASSSEDYAQETQYF
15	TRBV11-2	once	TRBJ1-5	CASSLGDRGMEPQHF
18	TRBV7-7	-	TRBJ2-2	CASSLGGLALLGTGELFF
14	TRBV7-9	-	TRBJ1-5	CASSPTGGNQPQHF
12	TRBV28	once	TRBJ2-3	CASSLRGDTQYF
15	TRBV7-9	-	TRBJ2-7	CASSITGQGFHEQYF
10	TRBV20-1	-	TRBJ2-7	CSALAGDEYF
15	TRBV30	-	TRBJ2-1	CAWSVHRSPNNEQFF
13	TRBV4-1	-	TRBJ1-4	CASSLYLGEKLFF
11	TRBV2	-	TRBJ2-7	CASEGKPEQYF
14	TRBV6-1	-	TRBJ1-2	CASSDQNPFEGYTF
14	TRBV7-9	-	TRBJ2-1	CASSLEANYNEQFF
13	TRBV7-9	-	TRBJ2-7	CASSSDKTYEQYF
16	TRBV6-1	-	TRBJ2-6	CASSEALGAGANVLTF
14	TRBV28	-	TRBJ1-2	CASSFETENYGYTF
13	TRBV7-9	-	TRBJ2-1	CADGGGSYNEQFF
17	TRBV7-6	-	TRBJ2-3	CASSNDDRGLSTDTQYF
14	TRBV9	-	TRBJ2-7	CASSVGGGTYEQYF
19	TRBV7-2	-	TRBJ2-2	CASSLEGLAAYINTGELFF
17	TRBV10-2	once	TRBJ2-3	CASSEPAWREDTDTQYF
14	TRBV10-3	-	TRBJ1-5	CAISSGEGYQPQHF
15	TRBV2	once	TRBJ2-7	CASSETGTGMNEQYF
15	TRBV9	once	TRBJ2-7	CASSPTGEGSYEQYF
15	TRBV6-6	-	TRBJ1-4	CASSFLGQTNEKLFF
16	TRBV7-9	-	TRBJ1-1	CASILLSGSMNTEAFF
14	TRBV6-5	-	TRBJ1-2	CASSRTPTRDGYTF
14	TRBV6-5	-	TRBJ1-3	CASSYESSGNTIYF
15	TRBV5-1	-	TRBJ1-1	CASSYGPGDNTEAFF
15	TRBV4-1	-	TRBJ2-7	CASSPSGTGAYEQYF
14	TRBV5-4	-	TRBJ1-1	CASSGGTGDPEAFF
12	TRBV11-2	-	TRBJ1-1	CASSWGEAEAFF
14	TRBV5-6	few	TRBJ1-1	CASSLEGGATEAFF
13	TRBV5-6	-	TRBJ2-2	CASSLGRAGELFF
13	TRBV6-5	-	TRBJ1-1	CASSYVRDTEAFF
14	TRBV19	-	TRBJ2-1	CASSIGTFYNEQFF
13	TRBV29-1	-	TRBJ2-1	CSSHSGGANEQFF
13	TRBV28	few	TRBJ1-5	CASSTNRGQPQHF
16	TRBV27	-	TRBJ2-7	CASSTDIGTGAYEQYF
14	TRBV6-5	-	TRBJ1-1	CASSPGGEDTEAFF
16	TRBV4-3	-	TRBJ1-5	CASSQVWDYSNQPQHF
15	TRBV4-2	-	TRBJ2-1	CASSQDEGALREQFF
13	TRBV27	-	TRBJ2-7	CASSLRLGYEQYF
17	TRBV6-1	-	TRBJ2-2	CASSERDSLQNTGELFF
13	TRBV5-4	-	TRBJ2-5	CASSLLPQETQYF
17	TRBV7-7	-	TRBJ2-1	CASSPSAGLNTYNEQFF
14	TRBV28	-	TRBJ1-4	CASSLGAENEKLFF
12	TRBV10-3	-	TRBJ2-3	CAIGVGTDTQYF
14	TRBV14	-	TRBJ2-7	CASRPSLAGVEQYF
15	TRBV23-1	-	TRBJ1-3	CASSQHGRSGNTIYF
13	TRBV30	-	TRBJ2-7	CAWIYRGGYEQYF
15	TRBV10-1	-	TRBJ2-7	CASSETLAGSYEQYF
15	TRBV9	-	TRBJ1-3	CASSVAADSGNTIYF
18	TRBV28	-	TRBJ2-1	CASSEWLAGRFSYNEQFF
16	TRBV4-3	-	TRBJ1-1	CASSQDEGRRNTEAFF
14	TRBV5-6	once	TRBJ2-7	CASSLTWASYEQYF
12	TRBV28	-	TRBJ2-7	CASSQWVVEQYF
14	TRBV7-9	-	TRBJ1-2	CATAAYGTYYGYTF
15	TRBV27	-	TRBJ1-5	CASSWYSGDNQPQHF